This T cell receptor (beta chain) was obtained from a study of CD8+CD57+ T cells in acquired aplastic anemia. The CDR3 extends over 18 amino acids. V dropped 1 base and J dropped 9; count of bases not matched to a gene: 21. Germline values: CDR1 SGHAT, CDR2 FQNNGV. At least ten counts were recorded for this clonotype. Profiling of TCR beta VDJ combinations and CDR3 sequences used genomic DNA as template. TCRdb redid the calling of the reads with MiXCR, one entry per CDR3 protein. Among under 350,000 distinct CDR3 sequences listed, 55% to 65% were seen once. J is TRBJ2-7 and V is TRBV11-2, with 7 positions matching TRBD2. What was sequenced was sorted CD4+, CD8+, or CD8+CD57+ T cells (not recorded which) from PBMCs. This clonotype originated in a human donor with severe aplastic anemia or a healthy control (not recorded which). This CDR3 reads CASSLVGSAGRAKLGQYF. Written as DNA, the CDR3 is TGTGCCAGCAGCTTAGTTGGGTCAGCGGGGAGGGCTAAATTAGGGCAGTACTTC. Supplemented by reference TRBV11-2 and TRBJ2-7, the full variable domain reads EAGVAQSPRYKIIEKRQSVAFWCNPISGHATLYWYQQILGQGPKLLIQFQNNGVVDDSQLPKDRFSAERLKGVDSTLKIQPAKLEDSAVYLCASSLVGSAGRAKLGQYFGPGTRLTVT.